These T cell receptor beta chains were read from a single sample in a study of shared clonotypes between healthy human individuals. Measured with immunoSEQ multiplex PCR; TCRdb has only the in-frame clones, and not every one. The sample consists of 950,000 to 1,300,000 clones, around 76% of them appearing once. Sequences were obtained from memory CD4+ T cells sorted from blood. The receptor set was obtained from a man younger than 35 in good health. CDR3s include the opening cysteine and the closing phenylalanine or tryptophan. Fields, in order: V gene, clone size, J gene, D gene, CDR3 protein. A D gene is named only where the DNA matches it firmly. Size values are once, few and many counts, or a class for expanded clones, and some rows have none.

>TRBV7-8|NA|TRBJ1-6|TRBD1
CASSSIDRETSPLHF
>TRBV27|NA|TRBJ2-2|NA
CASSPTSVSTGELFF
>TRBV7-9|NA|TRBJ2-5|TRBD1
CASSSEFRGRETQYF
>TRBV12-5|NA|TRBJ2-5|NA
CASGLVAGWRETQYF
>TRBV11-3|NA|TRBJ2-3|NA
CASSLGGGEGTDTQYF
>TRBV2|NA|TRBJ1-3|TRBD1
CASSVKTGAIPHSGNTIYF
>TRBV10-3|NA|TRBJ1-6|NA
CAISGAGHNSPLHF
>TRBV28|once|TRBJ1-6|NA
CASSLFDWAQSSYNSPLHF
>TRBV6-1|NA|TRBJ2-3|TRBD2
CASSERLAGGVNTDTQYF
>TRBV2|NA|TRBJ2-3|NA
CASTARLSTDTQYF
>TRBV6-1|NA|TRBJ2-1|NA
CASIETGTEQFF
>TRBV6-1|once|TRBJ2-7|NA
CASLPDRRSYEQYF
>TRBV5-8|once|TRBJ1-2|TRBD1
CASSPGQGWYGYTF
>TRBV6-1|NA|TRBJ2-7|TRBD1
CASESGGQGSYEQYF
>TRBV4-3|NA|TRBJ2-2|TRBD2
CASSQGAGVVTGELFF
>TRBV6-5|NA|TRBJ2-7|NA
CASSTGRVGYEQYF
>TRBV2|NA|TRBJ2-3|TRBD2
CASSVASGSPPGTQYF
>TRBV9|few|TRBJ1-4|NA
CASSPSGPWTTNEKLFF
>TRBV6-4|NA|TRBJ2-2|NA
CASRVNQGNTGELFF
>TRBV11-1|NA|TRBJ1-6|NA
CASSPRLASNSPLHF
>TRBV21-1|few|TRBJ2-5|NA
CARSPRGQGETQYF
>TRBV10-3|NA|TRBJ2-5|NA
CAISGGLQETQYF
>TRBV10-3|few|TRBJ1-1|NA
CAITERMNTEAFF
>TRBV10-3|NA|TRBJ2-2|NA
CAISEGQILTGELFF
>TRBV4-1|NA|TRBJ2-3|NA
CASSQVGKVSDTQYF
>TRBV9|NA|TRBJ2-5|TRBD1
CASSAGTAQETQYF
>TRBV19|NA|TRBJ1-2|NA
CASSIAGTFNYGYTF
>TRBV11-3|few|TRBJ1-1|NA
CASSLVGGTEAFF
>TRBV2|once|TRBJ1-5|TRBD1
CASSKGQGNQPQHF
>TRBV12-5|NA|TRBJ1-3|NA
CASGHRLYSGNTIYF
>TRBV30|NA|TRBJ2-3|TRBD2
CAWTRGGGTDTQYF
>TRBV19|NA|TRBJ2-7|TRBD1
CASSIHRDRRSLQEQYF
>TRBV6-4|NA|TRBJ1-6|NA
CASSVQGRSPLHF
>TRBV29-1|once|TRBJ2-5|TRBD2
CSLKLAGRETQYF
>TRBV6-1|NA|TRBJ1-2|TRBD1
CASSEVAGGRLSMGYTF
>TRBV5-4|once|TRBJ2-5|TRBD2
CASSLAGGRETQYF
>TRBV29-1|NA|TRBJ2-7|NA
CSVVNSHEQYF
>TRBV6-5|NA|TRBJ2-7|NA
CASNAGSGPYEQYF
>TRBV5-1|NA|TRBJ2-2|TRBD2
CASYPGGGNTGELFF
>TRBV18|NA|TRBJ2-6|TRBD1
CASSPLDRGLGANVLTF
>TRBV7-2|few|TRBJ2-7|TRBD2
CASSLGASGGPYEQYF
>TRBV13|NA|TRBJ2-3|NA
CASSLDQNTQYF
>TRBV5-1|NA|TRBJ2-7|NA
CASSPGNSNSYEQYF
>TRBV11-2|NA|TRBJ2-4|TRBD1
CASNTRVQGANIQYF
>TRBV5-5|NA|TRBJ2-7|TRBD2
CASSKSGLAAPVGYF
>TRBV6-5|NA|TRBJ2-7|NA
CASSEVREQYF
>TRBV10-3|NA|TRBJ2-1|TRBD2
CAISASGNEQFF
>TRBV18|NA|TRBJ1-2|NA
CASSPQGDAGYTF
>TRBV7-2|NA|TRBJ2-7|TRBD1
CASSPDRGLAYEQYF
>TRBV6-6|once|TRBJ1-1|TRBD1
CASLAGQMNTEAFF
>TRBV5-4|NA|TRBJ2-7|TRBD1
CASSHGTATYEQYF
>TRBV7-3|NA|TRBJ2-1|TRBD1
CASSKDRGQFNEQFF
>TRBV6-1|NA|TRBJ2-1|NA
CASSVDPTSYNEQFF
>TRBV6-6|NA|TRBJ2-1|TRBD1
CASSSVRDRGFNEQFF
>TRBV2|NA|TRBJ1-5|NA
CASSFPTPGPQHF
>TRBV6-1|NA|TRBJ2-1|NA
CASRENSAGGNEQFF
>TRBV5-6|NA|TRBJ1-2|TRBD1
CASSLGGTGQGYGYTF
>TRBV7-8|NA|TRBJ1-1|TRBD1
CASSTPPGQLVGTEAFF
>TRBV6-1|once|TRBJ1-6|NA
CASSWFRDGNSPLHF
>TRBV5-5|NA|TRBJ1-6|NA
CASSTGPLSGYSPLHF